This T cell receptor (beta chain) was sequenced during a study of identical twins. CDR3 size: 12 residues. V lost 7 bases and J 4 bases, leaving 10 bases between the germline ends. Germline V gene lookup returns CDR1 SEHNR and CDR2 FQNEAQ (reference sequence). One entry per CDR3 protein results from TCRdb running MiXCR on the 5' RACE reads. The repertoire holds 1.5 million to 2 million distinct CDR3 sequences, with roughly 35% as singletons. The V call is TRBV7-9, the J call TRBJ1-1; no reliable D call. The sequence was obtained from a newborn girl in good health. The sequenced sample was cord blood. In DNA form, the CDR3 reads TGTGCCAGCAATCGTATGGTCACTGAAGCTTTCTTT. Protein product: CASNRMVTEAFF.